These 9 T cell receptor beta chains originate from one sample sequenced in a study of cytomegalovirus exposure and HLA in healthy donors. The protocol was immunoSEQ multiplex PCR, while the TCRdb copy is restricted to in-frame clones and leaves out a portion. The sample consists of about 150,000 clones, 75% to 90% of them appearing once. The sample taken for sequencing was PBMCs. The receptors were gathered from a woman aged 30 to 39 in good health and CMV-seropositive.

V is TRBV5-1 and J is TRBJ2-5; D is unresolved. The CDR3 length is 15 residues. Looked up from germline, CDR1 is SGHRS and CDR2 is YFSETQ. With 1 base removed from V and 3 bases from J, the gap between germline ends came to 13 bases. The chain's CDR3 is CASSLSTVQKETQYF. CDR3 DNA sequence: TGCGCCAGCAGCTTGTCAACTGTTCAAAAAGAGACCCAGTACTTC.

The chain links TRBV15 to TRBJ2-2, with D maybe TRBD1 (5 bases). This CDR3 comprises 15 residues. The V end lost 4 bases, the J end lost 5 bases, and 14 bases lay between the germline ends. Germline CDR1 reads LNHNV; CDR2 reads YYDKDF (reference sequence). CDR3: CATSKVSGNTGELFF. CDR3 DNA: TGTGCCACCAGCAAAGTGTCAGGGAATACCGGGGAGCTGTTTTTT.

The chain is built from TRBV7-2 and TRBJ2-5; 8 bases line up with TRBD1. V trimming: 0 bases; J trimming: 5 bases; junction bases outside the gene matches: 2. The CDR3 runs to 14 residues. Looked up from germline, CDR1 is SGHTA and CDR2 is FQGNSA. CDR3 in amino acids: CASSLAHRGETQYF. CDR3 DNA sequence: TGTGCCAGCAGCTTAGCGCACAGGGGGGAGACCCAGTACTTC.

The chain combines TRBV5-1 with TRBJ2-3; TRBD1 aligns across 11 bases. J gave up 6 bases and V 7 bases, and 7 bases lay outside the gene matches. In germline, CDR1 is SGHRS, CDR2 YFSETQ. The CDR3 has 14 residues. The CDR3 coding sequence is TGCGCCAGCGGATGGGACAGGGGGGCGGATACGCAGTATTTT. It translates to CASGWDRGADTQYF.

V is TRBV2 and J is TRBJ1-5; D not certain. The CDR3 extends over 14 amino acids. Trimming cost V 3 bases and J 7 bases, with 13 bases left between them. Germline V gene lookup returns CDR1 SNHLY and CDR2 FYNNEI. In DNA form, the CDR3 reads TGTGCCAGCAGTGAGGAAGGGAGTCGGCAGCCCCAGCATTTT. Amino acid sequence: CASSEEGSRQPQHF.

The chain links TRBV11-2 to TRBJ2-5, with 11 bases identical to TRBD1. The CDR3 spans 16 residues. Germline lookup yields CDR1 SGHAT and CDR2 FQNNGV. Trimming removed 3 bases from V and 7 bases from J; junction bases left unmatched: 10. CDR3: CASSFSGTGGFGTQYF. The CDR3 DNA reads TGTGCCAGCAGCTTCTCCGGGACAGGGGGGTTTGGGACCCAGTACTTC.

V and J are TRBV27 and TRBJ2-5; 10 bases agree with TRBD1. CDR1 is MNHEY, CDR2 SMNVEV, per germline (reference sequence). CDR3 size: 13 residues. The ends lost 6 bases at V and 7 bases at J; junction bases unmatched: 5. CDR3 coding DNA: TGTGCCAGCAGGGGACAGGGGAGGGGGACCCAGTACTTC. This gives the protein CASRGQGRGTQYF.

The V gene is TRBV29-1, the J gene TRBJ2-7; 8 nucleotides match TRBD1. CDR1 is SQVTM and CDR2 is ANQGSEA in the germline V gene. The trim removed 4 bases at V and 2 bases at J, leaving 7 bases unmatched. The CDR3 sequence is 14 residues long. This chain's CDR3 is CSVGTGMSTYEQYF. The CDR3, as DNA: TGCAGCGTTGGGACAGGGATGTCGACCTACGAGCAGTACTTC.

The chain couples TRBV18 to TRBJ2-5, with TRBD1 matching 9 bases. The CDR3 runs 14 residues. After removal of 4 bases from V and 5 bases from J, the junction contained 5 bases not matched to a gene. Looked up from germline, CDR1 is KGHSH and CDR2 is LQKENI. CDR3 sequence reads: CASSQGQGMETQYF. The DNA of the CDR3 is TGTGCCAGCTCACAGGGACAGGGAATGGAGACCCAGTACTTC.